The 18 T cell receptor beta chains presented below share a single source sample, sequenced in a study of cytomegalovirus exposure and HLA in healthy donors. Vbeta (60) and Jbeta (13) primers were used in the PCR. Libraries were prepared by immunoSEQ multiplex PCR; TCRdb keeps only in-frame clonotypes and omits some of them. Among 180,000 or so clones listed, more than 65% were seen once. Source material: PBMCs. Source of these receptors: a female donor in good health and CMV-seronegative.

The chain carries TRBV9 and TRBJ2-2, with 16 positions matching TRBD2. The junction had 9 bases not matched to a gene; V was cut back by 0 bases and J by 4 bases. CDR1 and CDR2 (germline): SGDLS, YYNGEE. This CDR3 comprises 20 residues. The DNA of the CDR3 is TGTGCCAGCAGCGTAGAGGAGGGACTAGCGGGGGGGCCGAGCACCGGGGAGCTGTTTTTT. It yields the protein CASSVEEGLAGGPSTGELFF.

The rearrangement uses TRBV7-9 and TRBJ2-3; maybe TRBD2 (6 bases). This CDR3 contains 15 residues. Germline CDR1 is SEHNR and CDR2 is FQNEAQ (reference sequence). Between the trimmed V and J ends, which lost 8 bases and 0 bases, there was a span of 15 bases. The CDR3 loop reads CASGSVGTSTDTQYF. The CDR3 coding sequence is TGTGCCAGCGGCTCGGTAGGGACTAGCACAGATACGCAGTATTTT.

V usage is TRBV28 and J usage is TRBJ2-2; D not certain. The V and J ends lost 3 bases and 5 bases respectively, with 4 bases between them. The length of the CDR3 is 12 residues. Germline loops: CDR1 MDHEN, CDR2 SYDVKM. The chain's CDR3 is CASSLETGELFF. The CDR3 region has the DNA TGTGCCAGCAGTTTGGAGACCGGGGAGCTGTTTTTT.

The genes are TRBV10-3 and TRBJ2-1; no reliable D call. From germline, CDR1 is ENHRY and CDR2 SYGVKD. This CDR3 has 12 amino acids. The V gene lost 7 bases and the J gene lost 5 bases, with 9 bases spanning the gap. CDR3 in DNA: TGTGCCATCATGTGGGCTAACAATGAGCAGTTCTTC. It is translated as CAIMWANNEQFF.

The V call is TRBV7-2, the J call TRBJ2-1; TRBD2 agrees at 11 bases. In germline, CDR1 is SGHTA, CDR2 FQGNSA. V shed 4 bases, J shed 6 bases, and the junction held 2 bases outside the gene matches. CDR3 size: 14 residues. The CDR3 region is CASSYTSGGNEQFF. The CDR3 bases are TGTGCCAGCAGCTATACTAGCGGGGGCAATGAGCAGTTCTTC.

V and J are TRBV7-6 and TRBJ2-7; D ambiguous. CDR1 and CDR2 from the germline V gene are SGHVS and FNYEAQ. V lost 5 bases, J lost 4 bases, and 15 bases lay in between. This CDR3 contains 14 residues. CDR3 in amino acids: CASSPRRVGYEQYF. As DNA, the CDR3 is TGTGCCAGCAGCCCGAGGAGAGTTGGATACGAGCAGTACTTC. Looking up the rest from reference TRBV7-6 and TRBJ2-7 gives the full variable domain: GAGVSQSPRYKVTKRGQDVALRCDPISGHVSLYWYRQALGQGPEFLTYFNYEAQQDKSGLPNDRFSAERPEGSISTLTIQRTEQRDSAMYRCASSPRRVGYEQYFGPGTRLTVT.

The chain links TRBV28 to TRBJ2-2, with D perhaps TRBD2 (5 bases). This CDR3 has 16 residues. The germline V and J ends were trimmed by 5 bases and 5 bases, with 18 bases remaining between them. Germline V gene lookup returns CDR1 MDHEN and CDR2 SYDVKM. CDR3 DNA: TGTGCCAGCAGTGAACAGTTACCGTCGGGGACCGGGGAGCTGTTTTTT. Translation gives CASSEQLPSGTGELFF.

This clone showed up just once. The chain couples TRBV23-1 to TRBJ2-6; 8 bases map to TRBD1. TRBV23-1 falls under the ORF class, with uncertain function. The CDR3 consists of 18 residues. Unmatched junction bases numbered 8, after V lost 0 bases and J lost 4 bases. CDR3 in amino acids: CASSQSQQGAAGANVLTF. CDR3 coding DNA: TGCGCCAGCAGTCAATCCCAGCAGGGGGCAGCGGGGGCCAACGTCCTGACTTTC.

This chain links TRBV19 with TRBJ1-2; no reliable D call. The CDR3 totals 12 residues. V was clipped by 7 bases and J by 0 bases, with 6 bases between them. CDR1 is LNHDA, CDR2 SQIVND, per germline (reference sequence). CDR3 sequence: CASTFTNYGYTF. The CDR3 DNA is TGTGCCAGTACTTTTACTAACTATGGCTACACCTTC.

The chain employs TRBV7-9 and TRBJ2-5; a possible D gene is TRBD2 (7 bases). The V gene lost 5 bases and the J gene lost 4 bases, with 14 bases spanning the gap. The CDR3 totals 14 residues. Germline V gene data show CDR1 as SEHNR and CDR2 as FQNEAQ (reference sequence). As DNA, the CDR3 is TGTGCCAGCAGCGAATGGGGGGGCAGAGAGACCCAGTACTTC. It is translated as CASSEWGGRETQYF.

This rearrangement joins TRBV5-1 to TRBJ2-3; TRBD2 agrees at 10 bases. V gave up 5 bases and J gave up 3 bases; unmatched junction bases: 9. Germline V gene data show CDR1 as SGHRS and CDR2 as YFSETQ. CDR3 size: 16 residues. The CDR3 DNA is TGCGCCAGCAGTTCGCCACCGGGACTAGCGACAGATACGCAGTATTTT. The encoded protein is CASSSPPGLATDTQYF.

The chain combines TRBV27 with TRBJ2-3; 16 bases agree with TRBD2. Germline-derived CDR1 and CDR2 are MNHEY and SMNVEV (reference sequence). V lost 5 bases, J lost 6 bases, and 11 bases stayed unmatched. This CDR3 comprises 18 residues. CDR3 sequence reads: CASSPLAGTSGRVDTQYF. The CDR3 DNA reads as TGTGCCAGCAGTCCCCTCGCCGGGACTAGCGGGAGGGTGGATACGCAGTATTTT.

The rearrangement links TRBV6-5 to TRBJ2-3; TRBD1 is a possible D gene (6 bases). CDR3 length equals 16 residues. Germline V gene lookup returns CDR1 MNHEY and CDR2 SVGAGI. V dropped 4 bases and J dropped 1 base, with 15 bases sitting between them. The CDR3 bases are TGTGCCAGCAGTTCCTTCAGACAGGCTGGCACAGATACGCAGTATTTT. Translated, it gives CASSSFRQAGTDTQYF.

Here the CDR3 reads CASSVGGTSGYNEQFF. The CDR3 region has the DNA TGTGCCAGCAGCGTAGGGGGGACTAGCGGCTACAATGAGCAGTTCTTC. The chain links TRBV9 to TRBJ2-1; 11 nucleotides line up with TRBD2. The CDR3 contains 16 residues. Per the germline V gene, CDR1 is SGDLS and CDR2 is YYNGEE. V dropped 0 bases and J dropped 3; count of bases not matched to a gene: 2.

The J gene is TRBJ2-7, the V gene TRBV5-1; 8 bases agree with TRBD1. With V trimmed by 1 base and J by 1 base, 10 bases remained unmatched. CDR3 length: 17 residues. Per germline, CDR1 SGHRS and CDR2 YFSETQ. Here the CDR3 DNA reads TGCGCCAGCAGCTTGTCGTTCGGGACAGGACCTTCCTACGAGCAGTACTTC. Translating it yields CASSLSFGTGPSYEQYF.

This chain links TRBV18 with TRBJ1-5; D is possibly TRBD1 (5 bases). The ends were cut back, 5 bases at V and 7 bases at J, with 12 bases in the middle. The CDR3 is 13 amino acids. Germline V gene data show CDR1 as KGHSH and CDR2 as LQKENI. The CDR3 DNA sequence: TGTGCCAGCTCAGGCGGGGGAGGGCAGCCCCAGCATTTT. It encodes CASSGGGGQPQHF.

The V and J genes are TRBV6-6 and TRBJ2-7; 11 nucleotides match TRBD1. V was clipped by 1 base and J by 3 bases; unmatched bases: 2. The CDR3 contains 15 residues. In germline, CDR1 is MNHNY, CDR2 SVGAGI (reference sequence). For the CDR3, the DNA is TGTGCCAGCAGTTACTTGGGGACAGGGGGCTACGAGCAGTACTTC. Protein sequence: CASSYLGTGGYEQYF.

With regard to this clone: This specimen includes other DNA sequences encoding the same CDR3. This rearrangement joins TRBV19 to TRBJ1-5; TRBD1 matches 11 bases. V gave up 3 bases and J gave up 5 bases; unmatched junction bases: 3. Germline CDR1 is LNHDA and CDR2 is SQIVND (reference sequence). The CDR3 has 15 amino acids. The CDR3 coding sequence is TGTGCCAGTAGTATCGGGACAGGGGGTGATCAGCCCCAGCATTTT. As protein: CASSIGTGGDQPQHF.